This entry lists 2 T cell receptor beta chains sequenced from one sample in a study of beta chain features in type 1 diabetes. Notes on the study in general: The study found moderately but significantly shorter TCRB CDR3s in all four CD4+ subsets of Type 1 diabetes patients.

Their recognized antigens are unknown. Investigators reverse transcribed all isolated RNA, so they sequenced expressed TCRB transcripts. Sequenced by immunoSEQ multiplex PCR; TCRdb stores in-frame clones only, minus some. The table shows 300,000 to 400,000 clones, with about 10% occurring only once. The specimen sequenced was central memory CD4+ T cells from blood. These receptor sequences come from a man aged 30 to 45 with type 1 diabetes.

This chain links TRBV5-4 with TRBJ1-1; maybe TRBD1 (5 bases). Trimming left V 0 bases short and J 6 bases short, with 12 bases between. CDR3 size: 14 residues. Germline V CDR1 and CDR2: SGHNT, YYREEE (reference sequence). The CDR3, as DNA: TGTGCCAGCAGCTTGGCGGGCGCGGGGGCTGAAGCTTTCTTT. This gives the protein CASSLAGAGAEAFF.

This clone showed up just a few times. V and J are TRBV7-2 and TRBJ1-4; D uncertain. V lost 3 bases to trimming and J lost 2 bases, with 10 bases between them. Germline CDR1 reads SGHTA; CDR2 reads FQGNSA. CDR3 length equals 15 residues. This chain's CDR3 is CASSFRVATNEKLFF. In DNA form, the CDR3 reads TGTGCCAGCAGCTTTCGAGTAGCTACTAATGAAAAACTGTTTTTT.